This note documents a single TCR beta chain sequence. As yet, its antigen is unknown. These data belong to a study of identifying expanded T cells in peripheral blood. The repertoire was sequenced with immunoSEQ multiplex PCR; TCRdb's copy has only in-frame clones and lacks some. The table includes about 91,000 clones, around 89% detected once. Study-wide results and caveats: Over about two and four weeks, about 15 and 18 clones changed, versus around 1.3 between replicates.

Deletions cut 8 bases from V and 3 bases from J, with 4 bases between. Germline V gene sequence: CDR1 MNHEY, CDR2 SMNVEV (reference sequence). The CDR3 covers 11 residues. During the collection period, no donor immune events like infections were recorded. The receptor's source is a person aged 18 to 70 in good health. The specimen was blood. The rearrangement joins TRBV27 to TRBJ2-2; no reliable D call. CDR3 coding DNA: TGTGCCAGCTATGACACCGGGGAGCTGTTTTTT. This sequence encodes CASYDTGELFF.